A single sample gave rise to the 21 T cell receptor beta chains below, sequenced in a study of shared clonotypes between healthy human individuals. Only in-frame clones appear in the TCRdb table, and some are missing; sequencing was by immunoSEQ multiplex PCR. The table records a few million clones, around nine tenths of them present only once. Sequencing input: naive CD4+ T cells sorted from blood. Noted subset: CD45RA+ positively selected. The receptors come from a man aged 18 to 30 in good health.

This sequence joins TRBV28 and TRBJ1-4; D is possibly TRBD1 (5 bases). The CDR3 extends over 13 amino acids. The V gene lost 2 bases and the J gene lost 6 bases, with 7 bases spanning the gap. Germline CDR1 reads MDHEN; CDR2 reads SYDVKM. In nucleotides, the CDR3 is TGTGCCAGCAGTTTAGACAGCTATGAAAAACTGTTTTTT. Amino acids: CASSLDSYEKLFF.

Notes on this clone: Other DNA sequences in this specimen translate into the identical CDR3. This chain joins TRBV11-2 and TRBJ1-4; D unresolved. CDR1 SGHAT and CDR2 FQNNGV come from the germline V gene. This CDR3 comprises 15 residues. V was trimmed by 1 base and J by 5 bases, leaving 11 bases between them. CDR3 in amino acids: CASSLGAGRNEKLFF. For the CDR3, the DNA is TGTGCCAGCAGCTTAGGGGCCGGCAGAAATGAAAAACTGTTTTTT.

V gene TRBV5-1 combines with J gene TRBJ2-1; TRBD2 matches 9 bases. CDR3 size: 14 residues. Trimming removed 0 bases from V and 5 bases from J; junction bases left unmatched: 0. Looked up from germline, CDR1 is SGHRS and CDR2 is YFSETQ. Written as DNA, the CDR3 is TGCGCCAGCAGCTTGGCTAGCGGGGACAATGAGCAGTTCTTC. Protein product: CASSLASGDNEQFF. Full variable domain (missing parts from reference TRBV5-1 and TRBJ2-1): KAGVTQTPRYLIKTRGQQVTLSCSPISGHRSVSWYQQTPGQGLQFLFEYFSETQRNKGNFPGRFSGRQFSNSRSEMNVSTLELGDSALYLCASSLASGDNEQFFGPGTRLTVL.

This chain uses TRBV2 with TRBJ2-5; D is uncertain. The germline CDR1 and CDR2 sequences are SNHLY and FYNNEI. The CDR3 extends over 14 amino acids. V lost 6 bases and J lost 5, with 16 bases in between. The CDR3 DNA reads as TGTGCCAGCAGCGCGGACCTAGGCTGGGAGACCCAGTACTTC. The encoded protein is CASSADLGWETQYF.

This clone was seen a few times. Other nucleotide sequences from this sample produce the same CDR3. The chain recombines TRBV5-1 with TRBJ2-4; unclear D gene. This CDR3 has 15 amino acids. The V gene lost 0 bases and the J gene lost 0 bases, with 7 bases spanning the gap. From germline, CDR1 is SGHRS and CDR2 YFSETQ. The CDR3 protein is CASSLEGLAKNIQYF. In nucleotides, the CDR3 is TGCGCCAGCAGCTTGGAAGGATTAGCCAAAAACATTCAGTACTTC.

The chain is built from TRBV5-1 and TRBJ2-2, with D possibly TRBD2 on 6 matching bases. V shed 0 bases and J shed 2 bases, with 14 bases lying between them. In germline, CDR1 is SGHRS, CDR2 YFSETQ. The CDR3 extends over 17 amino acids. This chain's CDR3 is CASSLAGLAINTGELFF. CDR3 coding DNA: TGCGCCAGCAGCTTGGCCGGTCTAGCGATAAACACCGGGGAGCTGTTTTTT.

CDR3 protein: CASSQSLGGDTYNEQFF. As DNA, the CDR3 is TGCGCCAGCAGCCAATCCCTTGGCGGGGACACCTACAATGAGCAGTTCTTC. The V gene is TRBV4-1, the J gene TRBJ2-1; D is tentatively TRBD1 or TRBD2 (6 bases each). This CDR3 has 17 amino acids. With 2 bases removed from V and 2 bases from J, the gap between germline ends came to 16 bases. Germline CDR1 reads MGHRA; CDR2 reads YSYEKL.

CDR3 region: CASSRTGTLNTEAFF. The CDR3 nucleotides read TGTGCCAGCAGCCGAACCGGGACCCTGAACACTGAAGCTTTCTTT. J is TRBJ1-1 and V is TRBV7-2; tentative D call: TRBD1 (5 bases). Per the germline V gene, CDR1 is SGHTA and CDR2 is FQGNSA. This CDR3 has 15 residues. V gave up 5 bases and J gave up 0 bases, with 13 bases separating them.

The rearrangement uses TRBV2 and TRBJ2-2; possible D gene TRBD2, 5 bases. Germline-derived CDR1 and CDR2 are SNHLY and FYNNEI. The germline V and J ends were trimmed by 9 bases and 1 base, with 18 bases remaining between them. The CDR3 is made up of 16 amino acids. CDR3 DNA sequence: TGTGCCAGTAGACGGGAAATTGCAGGGAACACCGGGGAGCTGTTTTTT. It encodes CASRREIAGNTGELFF.

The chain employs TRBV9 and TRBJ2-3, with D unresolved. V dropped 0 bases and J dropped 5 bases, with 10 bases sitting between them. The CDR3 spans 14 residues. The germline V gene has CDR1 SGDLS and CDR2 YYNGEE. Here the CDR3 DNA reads TGTGCCAGCAGCGTAGGAGGCCCCGGAGATACGCAGTATTTT. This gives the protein CASSVGGPGDTQYF. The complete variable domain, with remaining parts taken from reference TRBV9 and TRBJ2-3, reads DSGVTQTPKHLITATGQRVTLRCSPRSGDLSVYWYQQSLDQGLQFLIQYYNGEERAKGNILERFSAQQFPDLHSELNLSSLELGDSALYFCASSVGGPGDTQYFGPGTRLTVL.

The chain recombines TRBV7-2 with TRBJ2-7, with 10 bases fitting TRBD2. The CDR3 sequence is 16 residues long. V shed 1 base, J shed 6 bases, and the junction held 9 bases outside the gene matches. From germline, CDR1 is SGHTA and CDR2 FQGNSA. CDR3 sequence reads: CASSLDGLAGAVEQYF. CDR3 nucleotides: TGTGCCAGCAGCTTAGATGGGCTAGCGGGAGCGGTCGAGCAGTACTTC.

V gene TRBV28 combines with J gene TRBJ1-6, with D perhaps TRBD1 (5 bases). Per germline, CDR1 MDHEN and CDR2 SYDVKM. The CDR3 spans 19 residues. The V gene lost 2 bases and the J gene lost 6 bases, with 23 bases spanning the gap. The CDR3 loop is CASSLPINRNGGFNSPLHF. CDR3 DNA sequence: TGTGCCAGCAGTTTACCTATTAACAGGAACGGAGGGTTTAATTCACCCCTCCACTTT. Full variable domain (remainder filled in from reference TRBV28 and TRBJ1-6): DVKVTQSSRYLVKRTGEKVFLECVQDMDHENMFWYRQDPGLGLRLIYFSYDVKMKEKGDIPEGYSVSREKKERFSLILESASTNQTSMYLCASSLPINRNGGFNSPLHFGNGTRLTVT.

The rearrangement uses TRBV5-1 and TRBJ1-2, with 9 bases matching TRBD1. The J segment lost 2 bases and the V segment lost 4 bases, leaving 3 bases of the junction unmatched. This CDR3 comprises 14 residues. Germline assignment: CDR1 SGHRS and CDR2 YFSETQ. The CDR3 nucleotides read TGCGCCAGCAGCGAAGGGACAGGGAACTATGGCTACACCTTC. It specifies CASSEGTGNYGYTF.

The CDR3 here is CASSLQAGVSEQFF. For the CDR3, the DNA is TGTGCCAGCAGCTTACAAGCGGGAGTTAGTGAGCAGTTCTTC. The chain joins TRBV7-6 to TRBJ2-1; 8 nucleotides match TRBD2. The CDR3 sequence is 14 residues long. J was trimmed by 9 bases and V by 2 bases; bases with no gene match: 6. Germline CDR1 reads SGHVS; CDR2 reads FNYEAQ.

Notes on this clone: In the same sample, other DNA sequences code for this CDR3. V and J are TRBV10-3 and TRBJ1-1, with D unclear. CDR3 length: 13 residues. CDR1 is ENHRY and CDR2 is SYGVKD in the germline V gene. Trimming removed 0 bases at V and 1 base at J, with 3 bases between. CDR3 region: CAISESGNTEAFF. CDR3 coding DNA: TGTGCCATCAGTGAGTCGGGGAACACTGAAGCTTTCTTT.

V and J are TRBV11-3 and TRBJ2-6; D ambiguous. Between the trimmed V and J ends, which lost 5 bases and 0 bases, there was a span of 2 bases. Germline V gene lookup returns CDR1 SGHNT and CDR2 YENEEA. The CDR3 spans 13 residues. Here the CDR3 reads CASSPSGANVLTF. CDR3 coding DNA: TGTGCCAGCAGCCCCTCTGGGGCCAACGTCCTGACTTTC.

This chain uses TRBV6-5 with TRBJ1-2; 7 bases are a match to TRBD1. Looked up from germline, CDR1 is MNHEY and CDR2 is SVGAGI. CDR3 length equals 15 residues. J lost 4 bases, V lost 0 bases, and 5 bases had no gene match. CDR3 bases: TGTGCCAGCAGTTACTCCGAGGGGGCTGGCTATGGCTACACCTTC. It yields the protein CASSYSEGAGYGYTF.

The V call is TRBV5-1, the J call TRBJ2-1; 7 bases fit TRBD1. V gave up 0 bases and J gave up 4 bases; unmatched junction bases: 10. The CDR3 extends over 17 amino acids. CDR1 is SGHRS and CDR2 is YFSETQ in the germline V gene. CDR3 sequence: CASSLGLGQSTYNEQFF. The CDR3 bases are TGCGCCAGCAGCTTGGGGCTGGGACAGTCTACTTACAATGAGCAGTTCTTC.

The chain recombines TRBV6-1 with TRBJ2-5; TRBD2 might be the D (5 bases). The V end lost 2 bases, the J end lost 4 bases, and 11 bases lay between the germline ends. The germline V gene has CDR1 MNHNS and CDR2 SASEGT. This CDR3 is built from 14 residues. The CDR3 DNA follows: TGTGCCAGCAGTGAACGAGGGTGGGGAGAGACCCAGTACTTC. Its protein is CASSERGWGETQYF.

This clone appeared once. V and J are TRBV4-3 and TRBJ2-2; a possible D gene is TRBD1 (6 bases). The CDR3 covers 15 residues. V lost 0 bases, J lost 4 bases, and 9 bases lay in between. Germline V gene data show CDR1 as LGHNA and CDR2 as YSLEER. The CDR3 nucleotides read TGCGCCAGCAGCCAAGAGGCAGGGGCCACCGGGGAGCTGTTTTTT. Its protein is CASSQEAGATGELFF.

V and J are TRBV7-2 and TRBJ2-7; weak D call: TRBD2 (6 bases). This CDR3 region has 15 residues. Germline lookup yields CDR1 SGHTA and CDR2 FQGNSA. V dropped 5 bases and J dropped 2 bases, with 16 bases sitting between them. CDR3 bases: TGTGCCAGCAGCCCGGGACTTCCCCCTACCTACGAGCAGTACTTC. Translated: CASSPGLPPTYEQYF.